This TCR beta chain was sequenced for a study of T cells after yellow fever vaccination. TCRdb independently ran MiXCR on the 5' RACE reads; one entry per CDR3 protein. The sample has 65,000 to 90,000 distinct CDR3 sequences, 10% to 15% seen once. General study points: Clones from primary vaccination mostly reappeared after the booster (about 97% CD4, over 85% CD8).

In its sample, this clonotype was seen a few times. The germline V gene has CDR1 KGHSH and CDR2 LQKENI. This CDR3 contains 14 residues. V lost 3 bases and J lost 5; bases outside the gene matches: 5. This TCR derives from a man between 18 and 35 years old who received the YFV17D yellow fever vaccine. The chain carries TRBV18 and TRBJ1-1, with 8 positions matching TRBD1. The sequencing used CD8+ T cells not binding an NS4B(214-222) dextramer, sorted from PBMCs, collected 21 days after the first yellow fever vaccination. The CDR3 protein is CASSPDRGLTEAFF. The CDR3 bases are TGTGCCAGCTCACCCGACAGGGGTCTGACTGAAGCTTTCTTT.